This T cell receptor (beta chain) is drawn from a study of tumor and adjacent non-tumor tissue in lung cancer. Study as a whole: Around 4.5 million productive TCRbeta reads were obtained per sample on average.

TCRbeta libraries were built with three rounds of nested PCR, modified from ARM-PCR. MiXCR, run by TCRdb on the multiplex PCR reads, gives a single entry per CDR3 protein. This repertoire shows about 85,000 distinct CDR3 sequences, about 61% found once; its top ten account for over 12%. RNA was extracted from bulk tissue without any cell sorting. Between August and November 2014, newly diagnosed, chemotherapy-naive lung cancer patients underwent thoracic surgery in China. General study points: Significantly higher TCR diversity was found in tumor than normal lung. In normal lung, the top 100 clones were significantly more dominant than in tumor.

A word on this clonotype: The antigen remains undetermined. One end of the junction is discordant with germline, which a read error may explain.

The CDR3 covers 12 residues. CDR1 and CDR2 from the germline V gene are DFQATT and SNEGSKA (reference sequence). Sequencing was carried out using lung tumor tissue. This sequence was found in a man between 65 and 85 years old with non-small cell lung cancer. The rearrangement joins TRBV20-1 to TRBJ1-2; D uncertain. Here the CDR3 reads CSATQVNYDYTF. DNA of the CDR3: TGCAGTGCGACTCAGGTGAACTATGACTACACCTTC.